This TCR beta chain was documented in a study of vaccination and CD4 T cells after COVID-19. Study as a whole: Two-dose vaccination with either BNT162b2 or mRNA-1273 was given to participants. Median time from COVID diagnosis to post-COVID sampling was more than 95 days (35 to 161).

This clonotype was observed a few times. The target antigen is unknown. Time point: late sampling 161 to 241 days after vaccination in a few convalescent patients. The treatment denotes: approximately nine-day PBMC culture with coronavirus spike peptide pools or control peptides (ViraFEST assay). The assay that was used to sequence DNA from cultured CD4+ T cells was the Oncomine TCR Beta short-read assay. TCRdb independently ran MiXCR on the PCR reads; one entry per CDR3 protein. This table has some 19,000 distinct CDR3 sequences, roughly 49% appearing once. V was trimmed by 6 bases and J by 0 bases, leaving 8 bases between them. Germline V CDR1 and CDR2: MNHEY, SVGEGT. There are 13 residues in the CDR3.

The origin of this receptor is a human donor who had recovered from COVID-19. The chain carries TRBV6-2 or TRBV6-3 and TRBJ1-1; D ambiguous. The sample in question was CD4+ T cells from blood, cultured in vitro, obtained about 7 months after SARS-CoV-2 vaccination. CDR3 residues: CASRGHMNTEAFF. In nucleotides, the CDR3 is TGTGCCAGCAGAGGCCATATGAACACTGAAGCTTTCTTT.